This note documents a single TCR beta chain sequence. Its antigen target is currently unknown. Sequence at one end of the junction differs from germline and may be a read error. Counted from cysteine to phenylalanine, this CDR3 has 14 amino acids. The retained sequence is limited to the CDR3, 42 bases, with the frame set at the first base. Via the germline V gene, CDR1 is SGHAT and CDR2 FQNNGV. These data are taken from a study of cytomegalovirus exposure and HLA in healthy donors (TCRdb year 2017). For context, the study as a whole: According to an earlier analysis of a few hundred of the donors, some 180 million T cells yielded over 100 million unique TCR beta sequences and roughly 280 Gb of sequence data. The number of donors typed differed by locus, with roughly 629-640 for A, B, C, DRB1 and DQB1, 522 for DQA1, about 610 for DPA1, and roughly 450 for DPB1. All discovery cohort repertoires had been generated using a single sequencing platform. The T cell repertoires of several hundred subjects were profiled by immunosequencing and related to cytomegalovirus serostatus. Donor age, sex, ethnicity and CMV serostatus were collected together with the repertoire data. To predict cytomegalovirus infection status, the study brought together high-throughput TCR immunosequencing, statistical association of individual TCRs with disease status, and machine learning. A later genetic analysis used genome-wide SNP genotypes for about 60% of the roughly 700 donors, treating that subset as a discovery cohort. Five DR-DQ haplotypes were treated as single units for association and clustering because of strong linkage in the cohort. On average, roughly 200,000 unique TCR beta nucleotide sequences were sequenced per donor among roughly 430 genotyped donors of the cohort, with roughly 18% of those sequences being non-productive. To study patterns of TCR occurrence, a later analysis re-analyzed previously published TCR beta repertoires from just over 650 donors and added high-resolution HLA genotyping. A separate validation cohort of approximately 120 different subjects was used in addition to the roughly 620-subject first cohort. The genetic ancestry cluster associated with self-reported Caucasian donors included about 84% of the 300 to 450 genotyped donors. About 280 gigabases of sequencing data and approximately 92 million unique TCR sequences made up an early release that covered about 640 HLA-typed donors. To decide whether each TCR beta V gene segment behaved as functional or pseudogenic, an earlier analysis of some 570 of the donors relied on high-throughput TCR beta sequencing. HLA typing covered class I and class II loci at four-digit resolution. The study was designed to test whether signatures of past pathogen exposure could be identified by cataloging public T cell receptors. Rather than drawing on any new phenotypic data, the later analysis identified candidate immune exposures from TCR beta sequences and the way those sequences occurred across donors. Overall results and qualifications from the work: In a later genetic analysis, a missense DCLRE1C variant was associated with V-gene and J-gene trimming of TCR beta chains, and the association was replicated in an independent cohort. Compared with equally common non-associated chains, HLA-associated TCR beta chains in a later analysis were more clonally expanded and had lower generation probabilities. CMV serostatus was the only immune exposure information available for the cohort. In an earlier analysis of about 600 of the donors, most TCR beta V segments appeared in productive rearrangements about 87% or about 30% of the time, broadly matching IMGT annotations. Roughly uniform sequencing depth across donors was assumed in presence/absence analyses, although this assumption may not hold. Specific HLA alleles were associated with roughly 16,000 TCR beta sequences at a false discovery rate of 0.05 in a later analysis. In both the original and validation cohorts, the classifier was reported to diagnose cytomegalovirus status with high specificity and sensitivity. A cluster of highly shared sequence variants was judged likely to be a technical artifact of the sequencing pipeline. According to a later analysis, parvovirus B19, influenza, CMV and Epstein-Barr virus appeared linked to several top co-occurrence clusters. The earlier analysis of some 560 of the donors excluded roughly 17 rarely observed V segments, including chromosome 9 orphons, because counts were too low. According to a later analysis, most CMV-associated TCR beta chains appeared to be HLA-restricted, and the HLA associations seemed to be driven largely by CMV exposure. Across donors, most TCR sequences were observed very rarely, whereas some public TCRs were present in many individuals. A further reported finding was that TCR beta sequences accurately predicted the HLA-A and HLA-B alleles for most subjects in the first cohort. Because HLA typing was missing for some donors at each locus, association tests included only the typed subset. Strong co-occurrence of HLA alleles, especially DR and DQ, made assigning TCR associations to individual alleles difficult. In a later genetic analysis, fewer N-insertions in productive TCRs were reported among donors in an Asian-associated ancestry cluster than the approximately 670-donor mean. Linkage disequilibrium might explain the correlated functional status among segregating V segments, but an unknown experimental factor could not be excluded. Three of the identified cytomegalovirus-associated TCR beta chains were confirmed in vitro to be specific for cytomegalovirus antigens. In a later analysis, TCR association rates were found to vary across HLA loci, with the most associated TCRs seen for DRB1 alleles and the fewest for HLA-C alleles. The authors suggested that the approach could potentially be generalized to other disease states and immunological phenotypes. In this cohort, only TCR beta chains were sequenced, and detectable features were limited by the absence of alpha or paired-chain data. In the study, 150 to 200 TCR beta chains were listed as associated with cytomegalovirus. The 87-base-pair reads could not distinguish some IMGT-functional V segments, including TRBV6-2 and TRBV6-3, so those segments were excluded.

Library preparation used the immunoSEQ multiplex PCR assay. For the multiplex PCR, a mixture combining 60 forward primers for TCR Vbeta segments and 13 reverse primers for TCR Jbeta segments was used. A multiplex PCR assay on genomic DNA amplified the CDR3 region of rearranged TCR beta genes. Amplified TCR beta libraries were sequenced as 87-base-pair reads on the Illumina HiSeq System. The source study handled its data this way. A later analysis counted about 80 million unique TCR beta chains across the 700 or so repertoires, and roughly 10 million of these chains were shared by at least two donors. A nearest-neighbor algorithm error-corrected the raw reads and collapsed the reads into unique sequences, merging closely related sequences to remove PCR and sequencing errors. V, D and J gene segments were assigned by aligning CDR3 sequences to IMGT reference sequences. For a sequence to be retained, a match of at least six nucleotides to both a V gene segment and a J gene segment was required. Rearrangements were called productive when the CDR3 lacked stop codons and stayed in frame with V and J; all others were non-productive. Following IMGT convention, CDR3 was defined as the stretch from the second conserved V-encoded cysteine up to the conserved J-encoded phenylalanine. In an earlier analysis of 587 of the donors, sequences lacking an unambiguous match to a single V gene segment were excluded. In an earlier analysis of 587 of the donors, V segments were called functional above 56.7% productive rearrangements and were called segregating when the between-donor standard deviation exceeded 5%. A statistical classification framework was built to diagnose cytomegalovirus status from the catalog of TCR beta chain sequences. In a later analysis, V and J genes were assigned by comparing TCR nucleotide sequences against IMGT/GENE-DB human TR gene sequences. The TCRdist pipeline was used in a later analysis to assign CDR3 sequences and most-parsimonious VDJ recombination scenarios. In a later analysis, each TCR beta chain was defined by its CDR3 amino acid sequence together with its V-gene family, and reads lacking a unique V-gene family were excluded. As a way to deal with suspected cross-contamination and a sequencing artifact, a later analysis dropped 450 to 600 nucleotide sequences that were highly shared and had low generation probability. For each public chain, a later analysis derived a clonal expansion index from normalized ranks of inferred template counts within each repertoire. A later analysis computed generation probabilities with a VDJ recombination model fitted to out-of-frame rearrangements, and checked the results against IGoR. Hypergeometric tests were used in a later analysis to score TCR-TCR, TCR-HLA and TCR-CMV co-occurrence, with a repertoire-size bias correction applied to the TCR pairs. In a later analysis, false discovery rates were estimated by permuting HLA or CMV assignments 20 times. In a later analysis, co-occurring TCRs were grouped with DBSCAN, and TCRdist sequence similarity was added when clustering was performed within HLA-allele-positive subsets. Repertoires with fewer than 30,000 or more than 120,000 public chains were left out of co-occurrence clustering, as were a handful of repertoires with anomalous nucleotide sharing. TCRdb re-hosts the immuneACCESS table, in-frame sequences only. Its copies lack some clones; in the studies checked, an unresolved V gene accounts for under half of them, and the cause for the rest is not known. V and J calls and clone size are as listed in that table; D and trimming were resolved from the DNA. The sample has approximately 190,000 clones on record, 82% of them singletons. Jointly, the top ten make up under 7.5% of the sample.

In total, about 650 healthy bone marrow donors made up the cohort. Cohort members were all nominally healthy when sampled, although unrecorded immune exposures were likely present. The donor was CMV seropositive and belonged to the group of some 290 seropositive cohort members. A peripheral blood sample was collected from each donor, and TCR beta sequencing was performed on peripheral blood mononuclear cells. Genomic DNA extraction from the blood cell samples was performed with the Qiagen DNeasy Blood Extraction Kit. The sequenced material came from PBMCs. The sequence came from a woman between 45 and 65 years old in good health and CMV-seropositive. The sequence joins TRBV11-2 to TRBJ2-6, and the D gene may be TRBD1, 5 bases matching. The CDR3 sequence is CASSLGAGANGLTF. The DNA reads as follows: TGTGCCAGCAGCTTAGGTGCTGGGGCCAACGGCCTGACTTTC. This CDR3, with the reference TRBV11-2 and TRBJ2-6 proteins standing in past its ends, gives the full variable domain EAGVAQSPRYKIIEKRQSVAFWCNPISGHATLYWYQQILGQGPKLLIQFQNNGVVDDSQLPKDRFSAERLKGVDSTLKIQPAKLEDSAVYLCASSLGAGANGLTFGAGSRLTVL.